This T cell receptor beta chain was obtained from a study of shared clonotypes between healthy human individuals. Study background: A donor's plate count was three for CD4 naive and three for CD4 memory; CD8 naive had two and CD8 memory one.

Clones were sequenced by immunoSEQ multiplex PCR, and TCRdb holds only the in-frame ones, with some missing. The table lists 750,000 to 1,000,000 clones, about 92% of them singletons. V lost 2 bases, J lost 3 bases, and 4 bases lay in between. CDR1 is LNHDA and CDR2 is SQIVND in the germline V gene (reference sequence). The CDR3 loop spans 13 amino acids. Study outcomes and limitations: With few donors, the genetic and exposure-history diversity represented was limited. Among non-shared clonotypes, generation probabilities were lower than among those shared by all four donors.

CD45RO-negative, CCR7-selected cells formed the naive CD8 fraction, which excluded terminally differentiated effector memory CD45RA+ cells. About this clone itself: The target antigen is unknown.

The material sequenced was naive CD8+ T cells sorted from blood. The chain combines TRBV19 with TRBJ1-4; no clear D. This receptor was taken from a man aged 25 to 45 in good health. The CDR3 sequence is CASSIFSNEKLFF. DNA for the CDR3: TGTGCCAGTAGTATATTCTCTAATGAAAAACTGTTTTTT.